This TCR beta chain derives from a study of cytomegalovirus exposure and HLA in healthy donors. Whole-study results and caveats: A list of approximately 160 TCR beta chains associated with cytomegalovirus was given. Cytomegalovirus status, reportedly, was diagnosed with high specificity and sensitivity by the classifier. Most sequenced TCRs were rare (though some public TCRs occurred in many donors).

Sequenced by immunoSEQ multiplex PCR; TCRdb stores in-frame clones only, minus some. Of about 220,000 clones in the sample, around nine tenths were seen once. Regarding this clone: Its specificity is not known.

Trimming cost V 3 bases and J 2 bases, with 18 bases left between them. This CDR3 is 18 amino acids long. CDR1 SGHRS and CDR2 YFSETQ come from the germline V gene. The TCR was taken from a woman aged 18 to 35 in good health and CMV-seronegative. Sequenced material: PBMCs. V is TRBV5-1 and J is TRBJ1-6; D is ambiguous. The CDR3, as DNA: TGCGCCAGCAGCTCTCGAATGGTGGGGAGTACCTATAATTCACCCCTCCACTTT. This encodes CASSSRMVGSTYNSPLHF.